These 18 T cell receptor beta chains came from one sample sequenced in a study of blood T cells in healthy people across ages. Sample-barcoded 5' priming and a J-beta primer mix drove a second PCR of about 6 to 12 cycles. Each CDR3 protein gets one entry after TCRdb re-called the 5' RACE reads with MiXCR. The sample includes roughly 1.9 million distinct CDR3 sequences, about two fifths of them seen just once. The sequencing sample was made of blood. These TCRs come from a human donor in good health.

At least ten counts were recorded for this clonotype. This sequence joins TRBV5-1 and TRBJ2-7; TRBD1 aligns across 8 bases. The CDR3 has 15 amino acids. V dropped 0 bases and J dropped 0; count of bases not matched to a gene: 2. Germline V gene data show CDR1 as SGHRS and CDR2 as YFSETQ. DNA of the CDR3: TGCGCCAGCAGCTTGGTGGACAGGGCCTCCTACGAGCAGTACTTC. Protein product: CASSLVDRASYEQYF.

Notes on this clonotype: With a much larger clone just one base away, this may be a read error. CDR3 amino acids: CAISEPGGIPYEQYF. CDR3 in DNA: TGTGCCATCAGTGAGCCGGGGGGGATCCCCTACGAGCAGTACTTC. The genes are TRBV10-3 and TRBJ2-7; 8 bases map to TRBD2. CDR1 is ENHRY, CDR2 SYGVKD, per germline. V shed 2 bases, J shed 2 bases, and the junction held 5 bases outside the gene matches. CDR3 length equals 15 residues.

The CDR3 bases are TGTGCCAGCAGCCCCAGAGGACAGGCGGGGGAGGATGAGCAGTTCTTC. Translating it yields CASSPRGQAGEDEQFF. This chain uses TRBV4-2 with TRBJ2-1; possibly TRBD1 or TRBD2 for D (7 bases each). The V and J ends lost 4 bases and 8 bases respectively, with 21 bases between them. The CDR3 is made up of 16 amino acids. The germline CDR1 and CDR2 sequences are LGHNA and YNFKEQ.

This clonotype has a count of ten or more. The J gene is TRBJ2-5, the V gene TRBV7-7; D gene uncertain. In germline, CDR1 is SSHAT, CDR2 FNYEAQ (reference sequence). V lost 2 bases to trimming and J lost 2 bases, with 9 bases between them. The CDR3 loop spans 14 amino acids. CDR3 DNA sequence: TGTGCCAGCAGCTTAAGAGCAGTTCAAGAGACCCAGTACTTC. This encodes CASSLRAVQETQYF.

This clonotype has a handful of counts. The chain recombines TRBV7-3 with TRBJ2-7; a weak D match, TRBD1 (6 bases). Trimming cost V 0 bases and J 6 bases, with 9 bases left between them. The CDR3 consists of 13 residues. The germline V gene has CDR1 SGHTA and CDR2 FQGTGA. CDR3 in DNA: TGTGCCAGCAGCTTAACACAAGGGGGCGAGCAGTACTTC. Its translation: CASSLTQGGEQYF.

V gene TRBV5-1 combines with J gene TRBJ2-1, with D maybe TRBD1 (5 bases). The CDR3 length is 14 residues. V gave up 4 bases and J gave up 6 bases, with 14 bases separating them. Per the germline V gene, CDR1 is SGHRS and CDR2 is YFSETQ. The CDR3 protein is CASSTAQGGNEQFF. The CDR3 DNA reads as TGCGCCAGCAGCACCGCTCAGGGTGGCAATGAGCAGTTCTTC.

This rearrangement joins TRBV7-9 to TRBJ2-1; D might be TRBD1 (5 bases). The V end was cut by 6 bases, the J end by 5 bases, with 17 bases between. The V gene's germline CDR1 is SEHNR and CDR2 FQNEAQ (reference sequence). The CDR3 sequence is 15 residues long. CDR3 region: CASRPGQGSHNEQFF. Here the CDR3 DNA reads TGTGCCAGCAGACCCGGGCAGGGTTCCCACAATGAGCAGTTCTTC.

The sample holds a few counts of this clonotype. The CDR3 loop reads CSASRLAGGDEQFF. In DNA form, the CDR3 reads TGCAGTGCTAGCCGACTAGCGGGGGGGGATGAGCAGTTCTTC. The chain combines TRBV20-1 with TRBJ2-1, with 14 bases fitting TRBD2. V lost 3 bases and J lost 8; bases outside the gene matches: 3. The germline V gene has CDR1 DFQATT and CDR2 SNEGSKA (reference sequence). This CDR3 has 14 amino acids.

This clonotype was detected a few times. The chain joins TRBV15 to TRBJ1-1; D not resolved. CDR3 length: 13 residues. Germline V lookup: CDR1 LNHNV, CDR2 YYDKDF (reference sequence). Trimming took 9 bases from V and 2 from J, leaving 13 bases between them. Written as DNA, the CDR3 is TGTGCCACTAAGCGAGAGATAAACACTGAAGCTTTCTTT. It yields the protein CATKREINTEAFF.

In DNA form, the CDR3 reads TGTGCCAGCAGCTTCACAAAAAATGAGCAGTTCTTC. Translated, it gives CASSFTKNEQFF. This chain connects TRBV5-6 to TRBJ2-1, with unresolved D. Germline V CDR1 and CDR2: SGHDT, YYEEEE. V lost 2 bases and J lost 7, with 7 bases in between. The CDR3 extends over 12 amino acids.

This clonotype was detected only a few times. The rearrangement joins TRBV20-1 to TRBJ2-4, with a tentative D call TRBD2 (7 bases). V was trimmed by 4 bases and J by 2 bases, leaving 18 bases between them. The CDR3 is 16 amino acids. In germline, CDR1 is DFQATT, CDR2 SNEGSKA (reference sequence). The CDR3: CSAIKGGSITKNIQYF. CDR3 DNA sequence: TGCAGTGCTATAAAGGGGGGGAGTATAACCAAAAACATTCAGTACTTC.

About this clonotype itself: A much larger clonotype is one base distant, so this may be a read error. The chain carries TRBV20-1 and TRBJ2-7, with 7 bases identical to TRBD2. Germline V gives CDR1 DFQATT, CDR2 SNEGSKA (reference sequence). The length of the CDR3 is 14 residues. With 6 bases clipped from V and 3 bases from J, the junction kept 11 bases outside the gene matches. The CDR3 here is CSARRDGGNYEQYF. The CDR3 nucleotides are TGCAGTGCCAGACGGGACGGGGGGAACTACGAGCAGTACTTC.

V gene TRBV7-2 combines with J gene TRBJ2-5; D is possibly TRBD1 or TRBD2 (5 bases each). Germline V gene data show CDR1 as SGHTA and CDR2 as FQGNSA. V lost 2 bases and J lost 5, with 15 bases in between. The CDR3 consists of 15 residues. For the CDR3, the DNA is TGTGCCAGCAGCTTATTTTTGGTACGGGGCGAGACCCAGTACTTC. Residues: CASSLFLVRGETQYF.

This clonotype has a single count. CDR3 coding DNA: TGTGCCAGCACACCCGGGCCAGGAATCATGTACTTC. It specifies CASTPGPGIMYF. The chain is built from TRBV12-3 or TRBV12-4 and TRBJ2-4; D remains unclear. The CDR3 consists of 12 residues. V gave up 7 bases and J gave up 15 bases, with 19 bases separating them.

This clonotype was detected a few times. The DNA of the CDR3 is TGTGCCAGCGGCGAGGGTTTCTACGAGCAGTACTTC. Encoded protein: CASGEGFYEQYF. V usage is TRBV27 and J usage is TRBJ2-7; tentative D call: TRBD2 (5 bases). V lost 8 bases and J lost 3, with 11 bases in between. The germline V gene encodes CDR1 MNHEY and CDR2 SMNVEV (reference sequence). The CDR3 consists of 12 residues.

The genes are TRBV2 and TRBJ2-5, with D perhaps matching TRBD2 (6 bases). Germline V gene data show CDR1 as SNHLY and CDR2 as FYNNEI. Trimming stripped 6 bases from V and 11 bases from J, with 22 bases between. The CDR3 totals 14 residues. CDR3 sequence reads: CASRDSGLPGEQYF. In nucleotides, the CDR3 is TGTGCCAGCAGAGACTCGGGACTCCCCGGGGAGCAGTACTTC.

The chain combines TRBV7-3 with TRBJ1-1; the match to TRBD1 covers 7 bases. In germline, CDR1 is SGHTA, CDR2 FQGTGA. V was pared by 5 bases and J by 6 bases, with 12 bases of the junction left unmatched. The CDR3 contains 15 residues. CDR3 in amino acids: CASSPDTGASAEAFF. CDR3 in DNA: TGTGCCAGCAGCCCCGATACAGGGGCGTCGGCTGAAGCTTTCTTT.

The gene calls are TRBV7-8 and TRBJ2-3; perhaps D is TRBD1 or TRBD2 (6 bases each). The CDR3 covers 16 residues. Germline V CDR1 and CDR2: SGHVS, FQNEAQ. Trimming took off 3 bases at V and 2 bases at J, with 15 bases between the two ends. CDR3 sequence (DNA): TGTGCCAGCAGCTTTCGGACTACAGGGCTCACAGATACGCAGTATTTT. As protein: CASSFRTTGLTDTQYF.